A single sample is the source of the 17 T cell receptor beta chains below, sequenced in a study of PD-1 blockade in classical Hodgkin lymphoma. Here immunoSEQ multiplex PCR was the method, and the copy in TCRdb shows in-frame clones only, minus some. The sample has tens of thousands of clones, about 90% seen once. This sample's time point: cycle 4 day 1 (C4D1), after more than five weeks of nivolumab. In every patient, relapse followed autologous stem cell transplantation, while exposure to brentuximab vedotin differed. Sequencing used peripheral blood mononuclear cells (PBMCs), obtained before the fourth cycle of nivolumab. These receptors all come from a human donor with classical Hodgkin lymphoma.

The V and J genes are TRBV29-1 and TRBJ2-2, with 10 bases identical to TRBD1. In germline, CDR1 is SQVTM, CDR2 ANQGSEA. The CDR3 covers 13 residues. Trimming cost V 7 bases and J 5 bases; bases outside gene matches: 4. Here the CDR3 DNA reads TGCAGCGCCCGGACAGGGGGAACCGGGGAGCTGTTTTTT. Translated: CSARTGGTGELFF.

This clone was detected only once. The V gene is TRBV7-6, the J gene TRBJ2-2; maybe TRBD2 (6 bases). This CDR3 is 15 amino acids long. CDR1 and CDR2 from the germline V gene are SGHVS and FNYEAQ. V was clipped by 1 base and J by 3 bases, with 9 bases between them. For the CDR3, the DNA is TGTGCCAGCAGCTTAGTGGCGGGGCACACCGGGGAGCTGTTTTTT. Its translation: CASSLVAGHTGELFF.

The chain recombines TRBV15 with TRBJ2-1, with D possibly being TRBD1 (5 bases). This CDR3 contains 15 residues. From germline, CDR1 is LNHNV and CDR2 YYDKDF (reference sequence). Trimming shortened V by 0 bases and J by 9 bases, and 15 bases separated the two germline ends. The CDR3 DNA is TGTGCCACCAGCAGAGATTCTAACCCTAGGGGTGAGCAGTTCTTC. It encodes CATSRDSNPRGEQFF.

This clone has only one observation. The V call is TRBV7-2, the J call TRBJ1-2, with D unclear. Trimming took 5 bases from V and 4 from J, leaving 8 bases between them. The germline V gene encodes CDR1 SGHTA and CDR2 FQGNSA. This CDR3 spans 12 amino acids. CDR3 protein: CASSAVSYGYTF. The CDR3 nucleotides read TGTGCCAGCAGCGCGGTGTCCTATGGCTACACCTTC.

The CDR3 sequence: CASSLSEDSTYEQYF. The CDR3 bases are TGTGCCAGCAGCTTAAGCGAGGACAGTACCTACGAGCAGTACTTC. This chain uses TRBV7-6 with TRBJ2-7; tentatively, D is TRBD1 (6 bases). The V and J ends lost 2 bases and 2 bases respectively, with 13 bases between them. From germline, CDR1 is SGHVS and CDR2 FNYEAQ. The CDR3 sequence is 15 residues long.

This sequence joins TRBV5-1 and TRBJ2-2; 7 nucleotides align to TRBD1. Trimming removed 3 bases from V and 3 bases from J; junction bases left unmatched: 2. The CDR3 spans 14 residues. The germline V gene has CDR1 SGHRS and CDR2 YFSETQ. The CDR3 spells CASSWGQYTGELFF. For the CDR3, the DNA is TGCGCCAGCAGCTGGGGACAGTACACCGGGGAGCTGTTTTTT.

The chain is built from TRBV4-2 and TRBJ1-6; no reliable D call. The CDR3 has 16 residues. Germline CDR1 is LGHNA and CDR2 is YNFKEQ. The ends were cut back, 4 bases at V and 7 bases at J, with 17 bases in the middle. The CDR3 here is CASSLRTPGVNSPLHF. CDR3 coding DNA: TGTGCCAGCAGCCTCCGAACACCGGGAGTAAATTCACCCCTCCACTTT.

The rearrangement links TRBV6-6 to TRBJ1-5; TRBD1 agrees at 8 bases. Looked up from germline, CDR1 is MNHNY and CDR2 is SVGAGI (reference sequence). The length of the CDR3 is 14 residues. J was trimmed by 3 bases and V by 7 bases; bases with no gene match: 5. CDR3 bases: TGTGCCAGCAAGACAGGGGCTAACAATCAGCCCCAGCATTTT. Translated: CASKTGANNQPQHF.

The CDR3 nucleotides are TGCGCCAGCAGCGCGCAGAGGGACTATACAACCGGGGAGCTGTTTTTT. Translation: CASSAQRDYTTGELFF. The chain links TRBV5-1 to TRBJ2-2; 7 bases are a match to TRBD2. The V and J ends lost 4 bases and 5 bases, in that order; junction bases with no gene match: 11. This CDR3 is built from 16 residues. CDR1 is SGHRS and CDR2 is YFSETQ in the germline V gene.

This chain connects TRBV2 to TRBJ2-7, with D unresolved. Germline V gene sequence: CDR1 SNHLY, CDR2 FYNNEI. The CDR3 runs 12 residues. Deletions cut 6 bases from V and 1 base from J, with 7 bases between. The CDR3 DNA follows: TGTGCCAGCAGGTTAGCTTCCTACGAGCAGTACTTC. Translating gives CASRLASYEQYF.

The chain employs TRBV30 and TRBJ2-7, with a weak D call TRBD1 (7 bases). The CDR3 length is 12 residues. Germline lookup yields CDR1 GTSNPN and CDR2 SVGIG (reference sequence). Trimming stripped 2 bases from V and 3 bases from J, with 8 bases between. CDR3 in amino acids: CAWSQGGYEQYF. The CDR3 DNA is TGTGCCTGGAGTCAGGGGGGCTACGAGCAGTACTTC.

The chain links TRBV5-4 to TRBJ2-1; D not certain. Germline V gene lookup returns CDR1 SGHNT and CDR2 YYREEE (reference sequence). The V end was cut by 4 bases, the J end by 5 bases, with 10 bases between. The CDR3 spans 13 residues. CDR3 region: CASSPPVHNEQFF. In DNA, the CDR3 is TGTGCCAGCAGCCCCCCAGTCCACAATGAGCAGTTCTTC. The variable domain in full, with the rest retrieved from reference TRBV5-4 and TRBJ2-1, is ETGVTQSPTHLIKTRGQQVTLRCSSQSGHNTVSWYQQALGQGPQFIFQYYREEENGRGNFPPRFSGLQFPNYSSELNVNALELDDSALYLCASSPPVHNEQFFGPGTRLTVL.

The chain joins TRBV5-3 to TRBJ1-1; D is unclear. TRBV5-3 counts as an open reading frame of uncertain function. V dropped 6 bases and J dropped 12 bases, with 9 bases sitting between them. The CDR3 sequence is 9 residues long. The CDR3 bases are TGTGCCAGAACTATGAGGTCTTTCTTT. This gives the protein CARTMRSFF.

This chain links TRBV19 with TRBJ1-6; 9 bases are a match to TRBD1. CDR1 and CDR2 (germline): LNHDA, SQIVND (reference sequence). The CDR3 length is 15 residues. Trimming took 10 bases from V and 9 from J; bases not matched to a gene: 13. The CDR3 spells CATAGVGQGGSPLHF. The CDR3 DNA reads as TGTGCCACCGCGGGGGTGGGACAGGGAGGTTCACCCCTCCACTTT.

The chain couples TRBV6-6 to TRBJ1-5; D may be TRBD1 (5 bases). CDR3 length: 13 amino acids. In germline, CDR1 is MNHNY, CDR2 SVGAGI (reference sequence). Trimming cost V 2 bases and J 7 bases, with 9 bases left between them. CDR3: CASSYPRDQPQHF. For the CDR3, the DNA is TGTGCCAGCAGTTACCCCAGGGACCAGCCCCAGCATTTT.

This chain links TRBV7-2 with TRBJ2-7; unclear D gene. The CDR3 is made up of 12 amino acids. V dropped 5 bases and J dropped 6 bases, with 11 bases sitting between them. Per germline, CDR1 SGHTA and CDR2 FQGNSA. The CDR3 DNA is TGTGCCAGCAGCCACCTCTACTCCGAGCAGTACTTC. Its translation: CASSHLYSEQYF.

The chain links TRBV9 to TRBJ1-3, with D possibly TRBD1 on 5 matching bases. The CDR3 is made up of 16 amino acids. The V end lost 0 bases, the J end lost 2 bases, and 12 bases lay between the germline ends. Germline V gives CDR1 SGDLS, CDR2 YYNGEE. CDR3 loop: CASSVVSGWAGNTIYF. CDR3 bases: TGTGCCAGCAGCGTAGTCTCAGGGTGGGCTGGAAACACCATATATTTT. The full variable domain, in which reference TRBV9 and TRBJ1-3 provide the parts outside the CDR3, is DSGVTQTPKHLITATGQRVTLRCSPRSGDLSVYWYQQSLDQGLQFLIQYYNGEERAKGNILERFSAQQFPDLHSELNLSSLELGDSALYFCASSVVSGWAGNTIYFGEGSWLTVV.